The clone carrying this TCR beta chain was counted between two and nine times. The data derive from a study of blood T cells in healthy people across ages. The CDR3 covers 14 residues. Trimming cost V 2 bases and J 2 bases, with 7 bases left between them. Germline lookup yields CDR1 SEHNR and CDR2 FQNEAQ (reference sequence). Sample-barcoded 5' priming and a J-beta primer mix drove a second PCR of roughly 6 to 12 cycles. In TCRdb, the 5' RACE reads were re-called with MiXCR into one record per CDR3 protein. The table lists about 1.6 million distinct CDR3 sequences, 34% of them singletons. This sequence originates from a woman aged 30 to 39 in good health. The chain uses TRBV7-9 and TRBJ2-1, with D perhaps matching TRBD2 (5 bases). The sample consisted of blood. CDR3 bases: TGTGCCAGCAGCTTAATCGGGGCCTACAATGAGCAGTTCTTC. Translated, it gives CASSLIGAYNEQFF. Full variable domain (remainder filled in from reference TRBV7-9 and TRBJ2-1): DTGVSQNPRHKITKRGQNVTFRCDPISEHNRLYWYRQTLGQGPEFLTYFQNEAQLEKSRLLSDRFSAERPKGSFSTLEIQRTEQGDSAMYLCASSLIGAYNEQFFGPGTRLTVL.